This T cell receptor (beta chain) was recorded in a study of regulatory T cells in long-lasting Graves disease. Germline-derived CDR1 and CDR2 are SGHNT and YENEEA. This CDR3 contains 15 residues. The junction had 8 bases not matched to a gene; V was cut back by 5 bases and J by 5 bases. Building the TCR beta libraries relied on iRepertoire HTBI primers, and CDR3 regions underwent Arm-PCR. From the multiplex PCR reads, TCRdb called clonotypes with MiXCR, one entry per CDR3 protein. Among 560,000 or so distinct CDR3 sequences listed, 15% to 20% were seen once. Indicated time point: newly diagnosed GD, antithyroid drugs for less than 3 months. PBMC RNA served as the TCR library source. This clonotype has a handful of counts. This sample was also put to use in a study of T cells in Graves' hyperthyroidism and ophthalmopathy.

The clonotype comes from a man aged 18 to 29 with Graves disease. This specimen consisted of peripheral blood mononuclear cells (PBMCs), obtained at new diagnosis, from a patient treated with antithyroid drugs. J is TRBJ2-5 and V is TRBV11-3, with TRBD2 identical over 10 bases. CDR3 bases: TGTGCCAGCAGCCGCGTACTAGCGGGAAGGGAGACCCAGTACTTC. Amino acids: CASSRVLAGRETQYF.